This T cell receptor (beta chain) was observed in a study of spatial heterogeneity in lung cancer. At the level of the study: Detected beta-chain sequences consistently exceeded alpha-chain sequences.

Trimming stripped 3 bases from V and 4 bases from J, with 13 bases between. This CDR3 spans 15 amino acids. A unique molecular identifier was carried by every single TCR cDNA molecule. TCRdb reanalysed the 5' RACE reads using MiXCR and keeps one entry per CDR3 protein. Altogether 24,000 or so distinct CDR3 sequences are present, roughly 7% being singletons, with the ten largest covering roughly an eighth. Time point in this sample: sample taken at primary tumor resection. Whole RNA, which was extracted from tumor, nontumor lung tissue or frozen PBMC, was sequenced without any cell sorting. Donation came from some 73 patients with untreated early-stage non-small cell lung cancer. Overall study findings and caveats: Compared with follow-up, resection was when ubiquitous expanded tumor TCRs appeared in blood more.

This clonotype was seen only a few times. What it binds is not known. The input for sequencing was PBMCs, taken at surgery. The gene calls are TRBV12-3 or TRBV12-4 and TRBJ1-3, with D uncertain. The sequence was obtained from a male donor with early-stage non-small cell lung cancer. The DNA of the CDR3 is TGTGCCAGCAGTTTCGAGGTATCGTCCGGAAACACCATATATTTT. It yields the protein CASSFEVSSGNTIYF.